This TCR beta chain came from a study of OX40 agonist ivuxolimab in advanced cancers. The overall study: Of the participants, approximately 38% had some prior anti-PD-1, anti-PD-L1 or anti-CTLA-4 therapy, which was allowed.

CDR1 is SGHKS, CDR2 YYEKEE, per germline (reference sequence). Trimming took 1 base from V and 2 from J, leaving 6 bases between them. CDR3 length: 13 residues. As concerns this clone: Its cognate antigen is unknown.

Clones were read by immunoSEQ multiplex PCR, and TCRdb kept only the in-frame ones, dropping some. The table lists over 30,000 clones, approximately 89% of them singletons. Study-wide results and limits: Some nonresponders likewise displayed low normalized T-cell clonal expansion.

The chain joins TRBV5-5 to TRBJ1-1; D uncertain. The material was CD4+ or CD8+ T cells sorted from blood, obtained in a trial of the OX40 agonist ivuxolimab. This receptor was obtained from an adult with an advanced solid tumor such as melanoma, head and neck, liver or kidney cancer. CDR3 sequence reads: CASSLPANTEAFF. The DNA of the CDR3 is TGTGCCAGCAGCTTGCCGGCTAACACTGAAGCTTTCTTT.